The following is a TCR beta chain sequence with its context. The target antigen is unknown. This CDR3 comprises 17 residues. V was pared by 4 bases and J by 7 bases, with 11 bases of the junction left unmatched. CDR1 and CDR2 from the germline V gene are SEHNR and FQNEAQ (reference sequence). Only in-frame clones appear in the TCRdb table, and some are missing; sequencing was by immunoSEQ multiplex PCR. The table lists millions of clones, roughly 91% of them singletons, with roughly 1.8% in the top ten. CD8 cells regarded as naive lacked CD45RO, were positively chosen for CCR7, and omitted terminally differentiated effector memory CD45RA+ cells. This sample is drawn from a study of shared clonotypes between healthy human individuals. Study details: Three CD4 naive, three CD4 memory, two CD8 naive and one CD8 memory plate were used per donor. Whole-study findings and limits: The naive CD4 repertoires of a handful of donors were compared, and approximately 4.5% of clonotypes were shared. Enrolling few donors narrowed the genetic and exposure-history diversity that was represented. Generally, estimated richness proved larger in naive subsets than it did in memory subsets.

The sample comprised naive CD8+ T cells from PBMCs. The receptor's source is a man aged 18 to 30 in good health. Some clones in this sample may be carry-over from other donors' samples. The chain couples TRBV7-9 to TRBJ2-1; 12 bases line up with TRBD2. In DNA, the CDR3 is TGTGCCAGCAGCTCCCGGACTAGCGGGGTCTTTGGGAATGAGCAGTTCTTC. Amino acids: CASSSRTSGVFGNEQFF.